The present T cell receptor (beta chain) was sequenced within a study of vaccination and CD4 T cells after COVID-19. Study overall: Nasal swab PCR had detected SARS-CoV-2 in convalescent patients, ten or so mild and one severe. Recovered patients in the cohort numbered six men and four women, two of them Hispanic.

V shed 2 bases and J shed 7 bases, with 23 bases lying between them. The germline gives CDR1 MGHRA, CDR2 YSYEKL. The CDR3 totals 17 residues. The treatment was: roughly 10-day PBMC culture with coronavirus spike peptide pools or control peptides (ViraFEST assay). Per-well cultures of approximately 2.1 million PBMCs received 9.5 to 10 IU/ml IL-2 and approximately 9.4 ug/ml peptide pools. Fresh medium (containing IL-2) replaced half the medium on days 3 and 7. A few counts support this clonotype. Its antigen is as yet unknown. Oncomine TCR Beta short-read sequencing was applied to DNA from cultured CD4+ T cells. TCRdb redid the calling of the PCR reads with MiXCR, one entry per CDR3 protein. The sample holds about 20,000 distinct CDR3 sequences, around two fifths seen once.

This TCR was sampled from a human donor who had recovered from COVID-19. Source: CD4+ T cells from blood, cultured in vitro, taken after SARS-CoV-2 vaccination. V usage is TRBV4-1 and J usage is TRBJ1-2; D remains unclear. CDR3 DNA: TGCGCCAGCAGCCAACCAGGCCATTGGGCCCAAGGGTCTGGCTACACCTTC. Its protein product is CASSQPGHWAQGSGYTF.